The clone carrying this T cell receptor (beta chain) was seen once. One entry per CDR3 protein, called by TCRdb with MiXCR from the 5' RACE reads. The table lists around 400,000 distinct CDR3 sequences, about 24% of them singletons, with 7% to 9.5% in the top ten. This sample was included in a study of T-cell memory formation after mild COVID-19. The sequenced sample consisted of PBMCs or a T cell subset sorted from them (not recorded which). The source is an adult woman who had mild COVID-19 (a few samples of this study predate the infection). Cell type and time point are not known.

The CDR3 here is CASSLAGTGPHNEQFF. CDR3 nucleotide sequence: TGTGCCAGCAGCTTAGCCGGGACAGGACCTCACAATGAGCAGTTCTTC. This chain joins TRBV7-9 and TRBJ2-1, with TRBD1 identical over 8 bases. The V and J ends lost 0 bases and 5 bases, in that order; junction bases with no gene match: 6. CDR1 and CDR2 (germline): SEHNR, FQNEAQ (reference sequence). The CDR3 runs 16 residues.